The 28 T cell receptor beta chains presented below share a single source sample, sequenced in a study of beta chain features in type 1 diabetes. Expressed TCRB transcripts were sequenced after all isolated RNA was converted to cDNA. Sequenced by immunoSEQ multiplex PCR; TCRdb stores in-frame clones only, minus some. The repertoire holds 300,000 to 350,000 clones, with roughly a fifth as singletons. Material for sequencing was naive CD4+ T cells from blood. The origin of the receptors is a young woman in good health.

This clone appeared a few times. Other DNA sequences in the sample encode the same CDR3. This chain joins TRBV27 and TRBJ2-1; D call uncertain. CDR1 and CDR2 from the germline V gene are MNHEY and SMNVEV (reference sequence). The CDR3 sequence is 15 residues long. Trimming pared 2 bases from V and 0 bases from J, leaving 8 bases between. The CDR3 sequence: CASSLASSSYNEQFF. Here the CDR3 DNA reads TGTGCCAGCAGTTTAGCTTCGAGCTCCTACAATGAGCAGTTCTTC.

The chain couples TRBV4-2 to TRBJ1-1; 7 bases line up with TRBD1. V gave up 4 bases and J gave up 4 bases; unmatched junction bases: 6. The CDR3 is 14 amino acids. Per the germline V gene, CDR1 is LGHNA and CDR2 is YNFKEQ. DNA of the CDR3: TGTGCCAGCAGCCGACAGGGTACGGCCACTGAAGCTTTCTTT. Translating gives CASSRQGTATEAFF.

This clone was seen more than once but under ten times. Here the CDR3 DNA reads TGTGCCAGCAGCTTCCCCGACAGGGAGGAGCAGTACTTC. This encodes CASSFPDREEQYF. The chain couples TRBV7-2 to TRBJ2-7; 7 bases are shared with TRBD1. J gave up 7 bases and V 3 bases, and 6 bases lay outside the gene matches. Germline V gene sequence: CDR1 SGHTA, CDR2 FQGNSA. CDR3 length: 13 amino acids.

This clone was seen a handful of times. This sequence joins TRBV2 and TRBJ1-5; D is ambiguous. The CDR3 consists of 15 residues. Looked up from germline, CDR1 is SNHLY and CDR2 is FYNNEI. V gave up 3 bases and J gave up 0 bases, with 9 bases separating them. The CDR3 sequence: CASSERRDSNQPQHF. In DNA, the CDR3 is TGTGCCAGCAGTGAGCGGCGGGATAGCAATCAGCCCCAGCATTTT.

The V call is TRBV6-1, the J call TRBJ2-5, with 14 bases aligning to TRBD2. Per the germline V gene, CDR1 is MNHNS and CDR2 is SASEGT. CDR3 size: 14 residues. The J segment lost 5 bases and the V segment lost 5 bases, leaving 1 base of the junction unmatched. CDR3 loop: CASSRLAGGETQYF. CDR3 sequence (DNA): TGTGCCAGCAGTAGACTAGCGGGAGGGGAGACCCAGTACTTC.

The genes are TRBV7-2 and TRBJ1-5, with 7 bases aligning to TRBD1. The germline CDR1 and CDR2 sequences are SGHTA and FQGNSA. The CDR3 runs to 15 residues. The junction had 6 bases not matched to a gene; V was cut back by 3 bases and J by 4 bases. The CDR3 nucleotides are TGTGCCAGCAGCTTCGACAGGGCCCGAAATCAGCCCCAGCATTTT. Its protein product is CASSFDRARNQPQHF.

The chain recombines TRBV7-2 with TRBJ2-1; D is ambiguous. The CDR3 is 12 residues long. Trimming took off 1 base at V and 9 bases at J, with 7 bases between the two ends. Germline V gene data show CDR1 as SGHTA and CDR2 as FQGNSA. CDR3 DNA sequence: TGTGCCAGCAGCTTAGAGTGGGCTGAGCAGTTCTTC. Its translation is CASSLEWAEQFF.

This clone has just a few counts. The chain recombines TRBV5-1 with TRBJ1-1, with TRBD1 as a possible D gene (5 bases). CDR3 length equals 15 residues. CDR1 and CDR2 (germline): SGHRS, YFSETQ. V was cut by 1 base and J by 4 bases, with 14 bases left in between. This CDR3 reads CASSLIGGVSTEAFF. CDR3 coding DNA: TGCGCCAGCAGCTTGATCGGAGGGGTGAGCACTGAAGCTTTCTTT.

The chain joins TRBV2 to TRBJ2-3; D gene ambiguous. Germline V gene data show CDR1 as SNHLY and CDR2 as FYNNEI. Between the trimmed V and J ends, which lost 10 bases and 2 bases, there was a span of 7 bases. The CDR3 extends over 11 amino acids. The CDR3 sequence: CAIHSTDTQYF. CDR3 in DNA: TGTGCCATCCACTCCACAGATACGCAGTATTTT.

The chain joins TRBV2 to TRBJ2-2; 7 bases line up with TRBD2. V trimming: 9 bases; J trimming: 0 bases; junction bases outside the gene matches: 4. This CDR3 contains 14 residues. Germline-derived CDR1 and CDR2 are SNHLY and FYNNEI. The CDR3 nucleotides are TGTGCCAGTAAGCGGGACCCGAACACCGGGGAGCTGTTTTTT. This encodes CASKRDPNTGELFF.

The chain carries TRBV4-1 and TRBJ1-3, with no clear D. The CDR3 is 16 amino acids. Looked up from germline, CDR1 is MGHRA and CDR2 is YSYEKL. The ends were cut back, 1 base at V and 0 bases at J, with 10 bases in the middle. Written as DNA, the CDR3 is TGCGCCAGCAGCCAAGGCAGGACTTTCTCTGGAAACACCATATATTTT. It specifies CASSQGRTFSGNTIYF.

Only a few counts were recorded for this clone. This sequence joins TRBV10-3 and TRBJ2-5; possibly TRBD2 for D (5 bases). V was clipped by 4 bases and J by 4 bases, with 13 bases between them. The CDR3 is made up of 14 amino acids. CDR1 is ENHRY and CDR2 is SYGVKD in the germline V gene. This CDR3 is CAISGRERPETQYF. The CDR3 DNA reads as TGTGCCATCAGTGGAAGGGAGAGGCCAGAGACCCAGTACTTC.

This clone was recorded a few times. The chain carries TRBV5-1 and TRBJ2-5, with 7 bases lining up with TRBD2. The CDR3 length is 16 residues. V dropped 5 bases and J dropped 3; count of bases not matched to a gene: 13. Per the germline V gene, CDR1 is SGHRS and CDR2 is YFSETQ. For the CDR3, the DNA is TGCGCCAGCAGTTCCCCTAGCGGAGGCCAAGAAGAGACCCAGTACTTC. Its translation: CASSSPSGGQEETQYF.

This chain connects TRBV2 to TRBJ2-7; 7 bases are a match to TRBD1. V gave up 6 bases and J gave up 3 bases; unmatched junction bases: 8. CDR3 length: 14 residues. Germline assignment: CDR1 SNHLY and CDR2 FYNNEI. Here the CDR3 reads CASRTDRALYEQYF. The DNA for the CDR3 is TGTGCCAGCAGGACCGACAGGGCTCTCTACGAGCAGTACTTC.

This clone was observed a handful of times. The J gene is TRBJ2-7, the V gene TRBV19; D perhaps matches TRBD1 (6 bases). Trimming pared 6 bases from V and 5 bases from J, leaving 14 bases between. Germline V gives CDR1 LNHDA, CDR2 SQIVND (reference sequence). The CDR3 is made up of 13 amino acids. CDR3 DNA: TGTGCCAGTAGCGACAGGCGTCGGGACGAGCAGTACTTC. This translates into CASSDRRRDEQYF.

This sequence joins TRBV15 and TRBJ1-4, with D hard to call. V was clipped by 1 base and J by 8 bases, with 11 bases between them. The CDR3 length is 14 residues. Germline V gives CDR1 LNHNV, CDR2 YYDKDF (reference sequence). CDR3 residues: CATSRGRDWEKLFF. The CDR3 nucleotides read TGTGCCACCAGCAGAGGACGGGATTGGGAAAAACTGTTTTTT.

This clone appeared a few times. The DNA for the CDR3 is TGTGCCAGCAGCTTACGAGGCTCCTACGAGCAGTACTTC. Its protein product is CASSLRGSYEQYF. The genes are TRBV5-4 and TRBJ2-7, with unresolved D. Looked up from germline, CDR1 is SGHNT and CDR2 is YYREEE (reference sequence). V lost 2 bases, J lost 0 bases, and 6 bases lay in between. The CDR3 has 13 residues. The full variable domain, with the rest looked up from reference TRBV5-4 and TRBJ2-7, is ETGVTQSPTHLIKTRGQQVTLRCSSQSGHNTVSWYQQALGQGPQFIFQYYREEENGRGNFPPRFSGLQFPNYSSELNVNALELDDSALYLCASSLRGSYEQYFGPGTRLTVT.

This clone came up a few times. The chain uses TRBV10-3 and TRBJ2-2; 8 bases are a match to TRBD2. The V segment lost 7 bases and the J segment 1 base; nucleotides outside the gene matches: 5. CDR1 and CDR2 (germline): ENHRY, SYGVKD. This CDR3 is built from 15 residues. CDR3 sequence reads: CAINGAGENTGELFF. DNA of the CDR3: TGTGCCATCAATGGAGCGGGGGAGAACACCGGGGAGCTGTTTTTT.

This sequence joins TRBV29-1 and TRBJ2-2, with 8 positions matching TRBD1. With 6 bases clipped from V and 5 bases from J, the junction kept 8 bases outside the gene matches. This CDR3 has 14 amino acids. Germline-derived CDR1 and CDR2 are SQVTM and ANQGSEA. The DNA of the CDR3 is TGCAGCGTGGTTACAGGGGGATTTACCGGGGAGCTGTTTTTT. Translated, it gives CSVVTGGFTGELFF.

This clone was counted between two and nine times. This sequence joins TRBV5-1 and TRBJ1-1; D might be TRBD1 (6 bases). The CDR3 consists of 12 residues. The V gene's germline CDR1 is SGHRS and CDR2 YFSETQ. The V end lost 3 bases, the J end lost 10 bases, and 13 bases lay between the germline ends. CDR3 in DNA: TGCGCCAGCAGCTCTTCAGGGGCCCCAGCTTTCTTT. Its protein is CASSSSGAPAFF.

The V call is TRBV30, the J call TRBJ2-1; 7 nucleotides line up with TRBD2. The trim removed 3 bases at V and 9 bases at J, leaving 14 bases unmatched. The germline CDR1 and CDR2 sequences are GTSNPN and SVGIG (reference sequence). The CDR3 extends over 15 amino acids. The CDR3 DNA reads TGTGCCTGGAGCGCAGGACTAGTCGGCCCGGTTGAGCAGTTCTTC. This sequence encodes CAWSAGLVGPVEQFF.

The genes are TRBV18 and TRBJ2-4; possible D gene TRBD2, 5 bases. CDR3 length equals 14 residues. Germline V gene sequence: CDR1 KGHSH, CDR2 LQKENI. V shed 0 bases and J shed 11 bases, with 14 bases lying between them. CDR3: CASSPPSEGEVQYF. CDR3 DNA sequence: TGTGCCAGCTCACCACCATCCGAGGGTGAGGTTCAGTACTTC.

This clone was detected a few times. This chain uses TRBV29-1 with TRBJ2-2, with TRBD2 matching 8 bases. V shed 0 bases, J shed 1 base, and the junction held 4 bases outside the gene matches. Germline CDR1 SQVTM, CDR2 ANQGSEA. This CDR3 region has 16 residues. CDR3 nucleotide sequence: TGCAGCGTTGAAGACCGACTAGCGATGAACACCGGGGAGCTGTTTTTT. This gives the protein CSVEDRLAMNTGELFF.

This clone appeared a few times. This chain joins TRBV2 and TRBJ1-6; TRBD1 matches 8 bases. Germline loops: CDR1 SNHLY, CDR2 FYNNEI. Unmatched junction bases numbered 10, after V lost 7 bases and J lost 8 bases. The CDR3 contains 15 residues. CDR3 in DNA: TGTGCCAGCATTCTGACAGGGGTGGGGGATTCACCCCTCCACTTT. It codes for CASILTGVGDSPLHF.

A few counts support this clone. CDR3: CASSPVGAGDTQYF. DNA for the CDR3: TGCGCCAGCAGCCCGGTAGGGGCTGGAGATACGCAGTATTTT. The rearrangement links TRBV5-1 to TRBJ2-3, with D perhaps matching TRBD1 (5 bases). Germline CDR1 is SGHRS and CDR2 is YFSETQ. The CDR3 length is 14 residues. The V end was cut by 4 bases, the J end by 5 bases, with 14 bases between. Together with reference TRBV5-1 and TRBJ2-3, the CDR3 gives the full variable domain: KAGVTQTPRYLIKTRGQQVTLSCSPISGHRSVSWYQQTPGQGLQFLFEYFSETQRNKGNFPGRFSGRQFSNSRSEMNVSTLELGDSALYLCASSPVGAGDTQYFGPGTRLTVL.

Points on this clone: Distinct nucleotide sequences in the sample also encode this CDR3. V gene TRBV11-2 combines with J gene TRBJ2-5; 7 bases line up with TRBD1. V lost 4 bases and J lost 5; bases outside the gene matches: 1. The CDR3 sequence is 12 residues long. The germline V gene encodes CDR1 SGHAT and CDR2 FQNNGV. The CDR3: CASSSTGETQYF. The CDR3 DNA sequence: TGTGCCAGCAGCTCGACAGGGGAGACCCAGTACTTC.

The rearrangement uses TRBV18 and TRBJ1-1, with a possible D match to TRBD1 (6 bases). From germline, CDR1 is KGHSH and CDR2 LQKENI. V lost 3 bases to trimming and J lost 7 bases, with 12 bases between them. The CDR3 has 13 amino acids. The CDR3 bases are TGTGCCAGCTCACCCTGGACAGCTATTGAAGCTTTCTTT. It is translated as CASSPWTAIEAFF.

This clone was seen only a few times. V usage is TRBV4-1 and J usage is TRBJ2-3; 7 positions match TRBD2. Germline V CDR1 and CDR2: MGHRA, YSYEKL. This CDR3 has 16 residues. The J segment lost 1 base and the V segment lost 4 bases, leaving 8 bases of the junction unmatched. CDR3: CASSRAQRGGTDTQYF. As DNA, the CDR3 is TGCGCCAGCAGCCGAGCCCAGCGGGGAGGCACAGATACGCAGTATTTT.